Shown below are 21 T cell receptor beta chains from a single sample sequenced in a study of radiotherapy plus CTLA-4 blockade in lung cancer. Produced via immunoSEQ multiplex PCR; TCRdb's table is partial and in-frame only. The sample carries about 95,000 clones, around four fifths recorded once. The source material was peripheral blood, sampled from a patient treated with radiotherapy plus ipilimumab. The receptor source for this set is a human donor with non-small cell lung cancer who had stable disease on radiotherapy plus ipilimumab.

V gene TRBV9 combines with J gene TRBJ2-3; D unclear. Germline V gives CDR1 SGDLS, CDR2 YYNGEE. The CDR3 has 14 amino acids. Trimming cost V 0 bases and J 6 bases, with 11 bases left between them. Here the CDR3 DNA reads TGTGCCAGCAGCGTAGAGGGCCAGGCCGATACGCAGTATTTT. This sequence encodes CASSVEGQADTQYF.

CDR3 in DNA: TGTGCCAGCAGTTGGGGGACAGGTGTAGATCAGCCCCAGCATTTT. It encodes CASSWGTGVDQPQHF. This rearrangement joins TRBV2 to TRBJ1-5; 8 bases are a match to TRBD1. Germline V gives CDR1 SNHLY, CDR2 FYNNEI. The J segment lost 5 bases and the V segment lost 5 bases, leaving 8 bases of the junction unmatched. This CDR3 has 15 residues.

There are a few counts of this clone. J is TRBJ2-1 and V is TRBV19, with 8 bases lining up with TRBD2. The ends lost 5 bases at V and 15 bases at J; junction bases unmatched: 12. Per germline, CDR1 LNHDA and CDR2 SQIVND (reference sequence). The CDR3 totals 13 residues. CDR3 nucleotides: TGTGCCAGTAGTCTAGGCGCGGTAGCGGGACTGTTCTTC. This codes for CASSLGAVAGLFF.

J is TRBJ1-6 and V is TRBV9; no reliable D call. Deletions cut 0 bases from V and 6 bases from J, with 10 bases between. The CDR3 runs to 15 residues. Germline V CDR1 and CDR2: SGDLS, YYNGEE. The CDR3 DNA reads TGTGCCAGCAGCGTAGTCCGGGTCCGTAATTCACCCCTCCACTTT. Its protein is CASSVVRVRNSPLHF.

The chain joins TRBV9 to TRBJ1-6, with TRBD1 identical over 7 bases. The CDR3 has 14 amino acids. V gave up 1 base and J gave up 8 bases; unmatched junction bases: 3. Germline CDR1 is SGDLS and CDR2 is YYNGEE. The CDR3 is CASSVRQGDSPLHF. Here the CDR3 DNA reads TGTGCCAGCAGCGTACGACAGGGAGATTCACCCCTCCACTTT.

V usage is TRBV5-1 and J usage is TRBJ2-4, with a weak D call TRBD2 (5 bases). The germline CDR1 and CDR2 sequences are SGHRS and YFSETQ. V lost 4 bases and J lost 0, with 11 bases in between. The CDR3 is 15 amino acids. This chain's CDR3 is CASSPTTLAKNIQYF. In DNA, the CDR3 is TGCGCCAGCAGCCCGACTACCCTAGCCAAAAACATTCAGTACTTC.

The V call is TRBV5-5, the J call TRBJ1-4; D might be TRBD1 (5 bases). In germline, CDR1 is SGHKS, CDR2 YYEKEE (reference sequence). CDR3 length: 15 residues. Trimming stripped 0 bases from V and 8 bases from J, with 14 bases between. The CDR3 DNA follows: TGTGCCAGCAGCTTGGTTGCGGGGCCCCGGGAAAAACTGTTTTTT. It encodes CASSLVAGPREKLFF.

The chain employs TRBV18 and TRBJ2-7; 10 bases are shared with TRBD1. Germline V gene data show CDR1 as KGHSH and CDR2 as LQKENI. The CDR3 consists of 15 residues. V was clipped by 3 bases and J by 3 bases; unmatched bases: 5. DNA of the CDR3: TGTGCCAGCTCACCGGGGACAGGGGCCCTCTACGAGCAGTACTTC. Amino acid sequence: CASSPGTGALYEQYF.

This chain connects TRBV19 to TRBJ2-5; D possibly matches TRBD1 or TRBD2 (5 bases each). Trimming cost V 7 bases and J 4 bases, with 13 bases left between them. The CDR3 sequence is 13 residues long. Germline CDR1 LNHDA, CDR2 SQIVND (reference sequence). In DNA, the CDR3 is TGTGCCAGTAACGAGGGGAACGGAGAGACCCAGTACTTC. It translates to CASNEGNGETQYF.

This clone was detected only once. A read error may produce the germline difference seen at one junction end. This sample also contains other DNA sequences that code for the same CDR3. The rearrangement joins TRBV5-1 to TRBJ2-3; no clear D gene. The CDR3 consists of 14 residues. CDR1 is SGHRS and CDR2 is YFSETQ in the germline V gene. The CDR3 coding sequence is TGTGCCAGCAGCTCAGCCGGTGGCACAGATACGCAGTATTTT. Translating gives CASSSAGGTDTQYF.

Only a few counts were recorded for this clone. The chain couples TRBV5-1 to TRBJ1-4, with 9 bases that match TRBD1. CDR1 SGHRS and CDR2 YFSETQ come from the germline V gene. Trimming removed 3 bases from V and 8 bases from J; junction bases left unmatched: 5. This CDR3 has 14 amino acids. This chain's CDR3 is CASSWTGEGEKLFF. The CDR3, as DNA: TGCGCCAGCAGCTGGACAGGGGAAGGCGAAAAACTGTTTTTT.

This clone was found once. The V gene is TRBV28, the J gene TRBJ1-5; 12 bases match TRBD1. CDR1 MDHEN and CDR2 SYDVKM come from the germline V gene. The length of the CDR3 is 19 residues. V shed 8 bases, J shed 4 bases, and the junction held 18 bases outside the gene matches. CDR3 sequence reads: CASLSISRDRGLLNQPQHF. The DNA of the CDR3 is TGTGCCAGCCTCTCGATCTCCCGGGACAGGGGGCTATTAAATCAGCCCCAGCATTTT.

The chain carries TRBV28 and TRBJ1-6; D remains unclear. This CDR3 is 15 amino acids long. Germline V gene data show CDR1 as MDHEN and CDR2 as SYDVKM. The germline V and J ends were trimmed by 10 bases and 8 bases, with 21 bases remaining between them. CDR3: CATVLDGRSYSPLHF. The CDR3 DNA reads as TGTGCCACCGTCCTGGACGGCAGGTCATATTCACCCCTCCACTTT.

This CDR3 reads CASSPQGPRVGQYF. The DNA of the CDR3 is TGTGCCAGCTCACCTCAGGGGCCCAGAGTGGGGCAGTACTTC. V usage is TRBV18 and J usage is TRBJ2-7; D is possibly TRBD1 (6 bases). The germline V gene encodes CDR1 KGHSH and CDR2 LQKENI. Trimming cost V 3 bases and J 9 bases, with 18 bases left between them. This CDR3 comprises 14 residues.

The rearrangement uses TRBV27 and TRBJ1-2; maybe TRBD1 (6 bases). V lost 5 bases and J lost 2, with 21 bases in between. CDR1 is MNHEY and CDR2 is SMNVEV in the germline V gene (reference sequence). This CDR3 is built from 17 residues. In DNA form, the CDR3 reads TGTGCCAGCAGTCCCTTATTCGGACAGTCCTTCAACTATGGCTACACCTTC. It yields the protein CASSPLFGQSFNYGYTF.

The count of this clone is one. CDR3 in DNA: TGTGCCAGCAGCTTGGGCATCGGGCAGCCGACCTCTGGAAACACCATATATTTT. It is translated as CASSLGIGQPTSGNTIYF. V and J are TRBV5-6 and TRBJ1-3; D is unclear. CDR3 length equals 18 residues. V gave up 0 bases and J gave up 0 bases, with 16 bases separating them. Germline V gives CDR1 SGHDT, CDR2 YYEEEE.

The genes are TRBV7-9 and TRBJ2-7; TRBD1 aligns across 7 bases. Trimming cost V 3 bases and J 0 bases; bases outside gene matches: 17. The CDR3 extends over 19 amino acids. The germline V gene has CDR1 SEHNR and CDR2 FQNEAQ (reference sequence). In DNA form, the CDR3 reads TGTGCCAGCAGCTTGCGAGGCCAGGGACAGAGTCGAAGCTCCTACGAGCAGTACTTC. Amino acids: CASSLRGQGQSRSSYEQYF.

J is TRBJ1-3 and V is TRBV30; D call uncertain. V dropped 2 bases and J dropped 0 bases, with 14 bases sitting between them. CDR1 and CDR2 from the germline V gene are GTSNPN and SVGIG (reference sequence). The CDR3 is 16 amino acids. The CDR3 protein is CAWSNGWANSGNTIYF. CDR3 nucleotides: TGTGCCTGGAGTAACGGATGGGCCAACTCTGGAAACACCATATATTTT. Based on the CDR3 plus reference TRBV30 and TRBJ1-3, the full variable domain is SQTIHQWPATLVQPVGSPLSLECTVEGTSNPNLYWYRQAAGRGLQLLFYSVGIGQISSEVPQNLSASRPQDRQFILSSKKLLLSDSGFYLCAWSNGWANSGNTIYFGEGSWLTVV.

The chain is built from TRBV30 and TRBJ2-5; 7 bases agree with TRBD2. Looked up from germline, CDR1 is GTSNPN and CDR2 is SVGIG (reference sequence). Trimming at V came to 4 bases and at J to 0 bases, leaving 8 bases not matched to a gene. The CDR3 runs 15 residues. CDR3: CAWTAGGRYQETQYF. In DNA form, the CDR3 reads TGTGCCTGGACGGCCGGCGGGAGATACCAAGAGACCCAGTACTTC.

J is TRBJ2-7 and V is TRBV5-4; 7 bases align to TRBD2. With 4 bases clipped from V and 9 bases from J, the junction kept 10 bases outside the gene matches. The CDR3 is 13 amino acids. Germline V gene data show CDR1 as SGHNT and CDR2 as YYREEE (reference sequence). For the CDR3, the DNA is TGTGCCAGCAGCATACCAGGGAGGGCGGTGCAGTACTTC. It encodes CASSIPGRAVQYF.

The chain combines TRBV10-3 with TRBJ2-7, with 8 nucleotides matching TRBD2. The CDR3 is made up of 15 amino acids. V lost 11 bases, J lost 2 bases, and 14 bases stayed unmatched. Germline V lookup: CDR1 ENHRY, CDR2 SYGVKD. CDR3 amino acids: CAANNQAGGAYEQYF. CDR3 in DNA: TGTGCCGCCAATAACCAGGCGGGGGGCGCCTACGAGCAGTACTTC.